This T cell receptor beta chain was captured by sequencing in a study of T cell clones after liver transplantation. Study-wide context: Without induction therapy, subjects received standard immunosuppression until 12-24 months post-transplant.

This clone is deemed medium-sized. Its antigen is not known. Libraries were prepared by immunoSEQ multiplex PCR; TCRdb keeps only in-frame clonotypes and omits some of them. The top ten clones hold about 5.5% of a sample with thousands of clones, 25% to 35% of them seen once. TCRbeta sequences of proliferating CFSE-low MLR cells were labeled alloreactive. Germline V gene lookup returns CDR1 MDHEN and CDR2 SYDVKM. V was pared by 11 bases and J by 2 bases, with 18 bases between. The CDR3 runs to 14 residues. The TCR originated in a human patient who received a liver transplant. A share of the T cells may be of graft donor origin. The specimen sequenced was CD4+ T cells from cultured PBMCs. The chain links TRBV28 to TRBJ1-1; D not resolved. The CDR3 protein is CASYAPGINTEAFF. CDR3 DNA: TGTGCCTCTTACGCCCCGGGGATTAACACTGAAGCTTTCTTT.